This passage covers 3 T cell receptor beta chains from one sample sequenced in a study of blood T cell repertoires in COVID-19. Libraries were prepared by immunoSEQ multiplex PCR; TCRdb keeps only in-frame clonotypes and omits some of them. In the table there are fewer than 200,000 clones, roughly 80% of which are singletons. Sequencing was carried out using PBMCs or T cells enriched from blood (not recorded which). These receptors all stem from a woman in her forties or fifties who had recovered from COVID-19.

The V and J genes are TRBV7-9 and TRBJ1-1, with D possibly TRBD1 on 5 matching bases. Germline V CDR1 and CDR2: SEHNR, FQNEAQ (reference sequence). V lost 5 bases to trimming and J lost 6 bases, with 19 bases between them. CDR3 length equals 15 residues. The CDR3 coding sequence is TGTGCCAGCAGCGCCGAGGGGAGGGGCGTCGCTGAAGCTTTCTTT. This codes for CASSAEGRGVAEAFF. The complete variable domain, with remaining parts taken from reference TRBV7-9 and TRBJ1-1, reads DTGVSQNPRHKITKRGQNVTFRCDPISEHNRLYWYRQTLGQGPEFLTYFQNEAQLEKSRLLSDRFSAERPKGSFSTLEIQRTEQGDSAMYLCASSAEGRGVAEAFFGQGTRLTVV.

The chain employs TRBV5-5 and TRBJ2-7; 9 nucleotides match TRBD1. The CDR3 length is 16 residues. Germline V gives CDR1 SGHKS, CDR2 YYEKEE (reference sequence). The J segment lost 2 bases and the V segment lost 4 bases, leaving 10 bases of the junction unmatched. For the CDR3, the DNA is TGTGCCAGCAGCCCACAGGGGGCAATGGCTACCTACGAGCAGTACGTC. It translates to CASSPQGAMATYEQYV.

The chain has TRBV19 and TRBJ2-1, with 8 bases matching TRBD1. Germline V lookup: CDR1 LNHDA, CDR2 SQIVND (reference sequence). The CDR3 spans 16 residues. Trimming at V came to 4 bases and at J to 7 bases, leaving 12 bases not matched to a gene. The CDR3 coding sequence is TGTGCCAGTAGTAGCTTTGGCGCAGGGGGCAGGAATGAGCAGTTCTTC. Protein product: CASSSFGAGGRNEQFF.